The clone carrying this T cell receptor beta chain showed up just a few times. The antigen is undetermined. The sample originates from a study of STAT3 mutations in large granular lymphocyte leukemia. Turning to the study itself: Among longitudinally sequenced T-LGLL patients, roughly half had canonical activating STAT3 mutations detected.

Study-level results: Every T-cell large granular lymphocyte leukemia patient had at least one immunodominant TCR beta clonotype.

Data came from immunoSEQ multiplex PCR; TCRdb stores just in-frame clones and leaves some out. This sample has around 10,000 clones, with approximately 50% found just once. Germline V gene sequence: CDR1 SGHNT, CDR2 YYREEE (reference sequence). The V and J ends lost 4 bases and 2 bases respectively, with 13 bases between them. This CDR3 comprises 14 residues. The sequence was obtained from a boy aged 5-17 years with T-cell large granular lymphocyte leukemia. Some clones in this sample may be carry-over from other donors' samples. The gene calls are TRBV5-4 and TRBJ2-7; D not certain. Sequenced: peripheral blood mononuclear cells. For the CDR3, the DNA is TGTGCCAGCAGCCCGGTTGTGGGCACCTACGAGCAGTACTTC. It encodes CASSPVVGTYEQYF.